Included here is one TCR beta chain sequence, with context. CDR3 length: 15 amino acids. The ends were cut back, 1 base at V and 0 bases at J, with 10 bases in the middle. Germline loops: CDR1 SGHVS, CDR2 FQNEAQ. These data come from a study of T cells in Graves' hyperthyroidism and ophthalmopathy. From RNA transcripts, TCR beta CDR3 regions were amplified. The HTBI primer set drove a first-round RT-PCR of the TCR CDR3. One entry per CDR3 protein results from TCRdb running MiXCR on the multiplex PCR reads. In the table there are 300,000 to 450,000 distinct CDR3 sequences, 15% to 19% of which are singletons. Aged 18 to 65, the patients had hyperthyroidism that was newly diagnosed and had lasted under 2 months.

This receptor was identified in a woman aged 18 to 35 with Graves' hyperthyroidism that later progressed to Graves' ophthalmopathy. The specimen sequenced was blood. This chain uses TRBV7-8 with TRBJ2-7, with unresolved D. The CDR3 nucleotides are TGTGCCAGCAGCTTAGACTACAGCCGCTCCTACGAGCAGTACTTC. Encoded protein: CASSLDYSRSYEQYF.